One and the same sample provided the 15 T cell receptor beta chains below, sequenced in a study of T-cell memory formation after mild COVID-19. TCRdb redid the calling of the 5' RACE reads with MiXCR, one entry per CDR3 protein. The table lists approximately 300,000 distinct CDR3 sequences, less than 9.5% of them singletons, with 20% to 25% in the top ten. Specimen: PBMCs or a T cell subset sorted from them (not recorded which). The receptors derive from a man younger than 30 who had mild COVID-19 (a few samples of this study predate the infection). Cell type and time point are not known.

In its sample, this clonotype was seen many times. The gene calls are TRBV4-1 and TRBJ2-3; D gene ambiguous. The germline V and J ends were trimmed by 4 bases and 6 bases, with 11 bases remaining between them. Germline V gene data show CDR1 as MGHRA and CDR2 as YSYEKL. The CDR3 covers 13 residues. CDR3 amino acids: CASSLSLSDTQYF. CDR3 DNA: TGCGCCAGCAGCCTCTCCCTGTCGGATACGCAGTATTTT.

The gene calls are TRBV2 and TRBJ2-6; D call uncertain. The CDR3 has 15 amino acids. Germline assignment: CDR1 SNHLY and CDR2 FYNNEI. Trimming left V 2 bases short and J 2 bases short, with 7 bases between. Here the CDR3 reads CASSERGTGANVLTF. CDR3 sequence (DNA): TGTGCCAGCAGTGAACGAGGAACTGGGGCCAACGTCCTGACTTTC.

This clonotype was picked up many times. CDR3 nucleotides: TGTGCCAGCAGCACAACAGGGGGCGGAGGCTACACCTTC. Translated: CASSTTGGGGYTF. The chain carries TRBV5-5 and TRBJ1-2, with 9 positions matching TRBD1. From germline, CDR1 is SGHKS and CDR2 YYEKEE (reference sequence). The CDR3 consists of 13 residues. The J segment lost 8 bases and the V segment lost 4 bases, leaving 6 bases of the junction unmatched.

Many counts were recorded for this clonotype. The chain links TRBV4-2 to TRBJ2-2; D not resolved. V dropped 2 bases and J dropped 8 bases, with 6 bases sitting between them. The CDR3 contains 12 residues. Germline CDR1 and CDR2: LGHNA and YNFKEQ. CDR3: CASSQPAGELFF. CDR3 DNA: TGTGCCAGCAGCCAACCAGCTGGGGAGCTGTTTTTT.

The genes are TRBV7-6 and TRBJ2-5; D perhaps matches TRBD2 (5 bases). From germline, CDR1 is SGHVS and CDR2 FNYEAQ. The CDR3 covers 14 residues. The ends were cut back, 2 bases at V and 2 bases at J, with 9 bases in the middle. CDR3: CASSLSAVQETQYF. CDR3 DNA sequence: TGTGCCAGCAGCTTATCAGCGGTACAAGAGACCCAGTACTTC.

This chain joins TRBV5-1 and TRBJ2-3; D is uncertain. Trimming pared 0 bases from V and 6 bases from J, leaving 11 bases between. The CDR3 loop spans 14 amino acids. Germline lookup yields CDR1 SGHRS and CDR2 YFSETQ. The CDR3 loop is CASSLAGSLDTQYF. CDR3 nucleotides: TGCGCCAGCAGCTTGGCGGGTTCACTGGATACGCAGTATTTT.

Comments on this clonotype: Compared with germline, one end of the junction differs, possibly owing to a read error. The chain has TRBV7-7 and TRBJ2-5; D is uncertain. Per the germline V gene, CDR1 is SSHAT and CDR2 is FNYEAQ (reference sequence). CDR3 size: 14 residues. CDR3 loop: CASSLAGILETQYF. The DNA of the CDR3 is TGTGCTAGCAGCTTAGCTGGCATATTGGAGACCCAGTACTTC.

This clonotype was recorded many times. The V gene is TRBV7-8, the J gene TRBJ2-3; TRBD1 agrees at 9 bases. This CDR3 has 18 amino acids. Germline-derived CDR1 and CDR2 are SGHVS and FQNEAQ. J was trimmed by 1 base and V by 5 bases; bases with no gene match: 13. The CDR3 region has the DNA TGTGCCAGCAGCCCCGGACAGGGGAGTGTTAGTGGCACAGATACGCAGTATTTT. This sequence encodes CASSPGQGSVSGTDTQYF. Combining the CDR3 with reference TRBV7-8 and TRBJ2-3 gives the whole variable domain GAGVSQSPRYKVAKRGQDVALRCDPISGHVSLFWYQQALGQGPEFLTYFQNEAQLDKSGLPSDRFFAERPEGSVSTLKIQRTQQEDSAVYLCASSPGQGSVSGTDTQYFGPGTRLTVL.

The chain employs TRBV24-1 and TRBJ2-2; D remains ambiguous. CDR3 length: 14 residues. The germline CDR1 and CDR2 sequences are KGHDR and SFDVKD. V was shortened by 4 bases and J by 2 bases, with 7 bases between the two germline ends. The CDR3 nucleotides are TGTGCCACCAGTGAATCCACAAACACCGGGGAGCTGTTTTTT. Encoded protein: CATSESTNTGELFF.

The chain joins TRBV20-1 to TRBJ1-4; no clear D gene. V dropped 3 bases and J dropped 7 bases, with 18 bases sitting between them. Per the germline V gene, CDR1 is DFQATT and CDR2 is SNEGSKA (reference sequence). The CDR3 sequence is 15 residues long. The CDR3 nucleotides read TGCAGTGCTAGGGATACCGCTCTTATCGTTGAAAAACTGTTTTTT. Amino acids: CSARDTALIVEKLFF.

The chain combines TRBV12-3 or TRBV12-4 with TRBJ1-2, with 7 bases matching TRBD1. V shed 5 bases and J 6 bases; nucleotides not matched to a gene: 9. The length of the CDR3 is 14 residues. CDR3 protein: CASSHDRVGHGYTF. In DNA form, the CDR3 reads TGTGCCAGCAGTCACGACAGGGTTGGTCATGGCTACACCTTC.

There are a few counts of this clonotype. V and J are TRBV7-3 and TRBJ2-1; D not certain. V was shortened by 5 bases and J by 6 bases, with 11 bases between the two germline ends. The germline V gene has CDR1 SGHTA and CDR2 FQGTGA. The CDR3 runs to 13 residues. The CDR3 bases are TGTGCCAGCAGCCAGGTGGGCGTCAATGAGCAGTTCTTC. It yields the protein CASSQVGVNEQFF. Supplemented by reference TRBV7-3 and TRBJ2-1, the full variable domain reads GAGVSQTPSNKVTEKGKYVELRCDPISGHTALYWYRQSLGQGPEFLIYFQGTGAADDSGLPNDRFFAVRPEGSVSTLKIQRTERGDSAVYLCASSQVGVNEQFFGPGTRLTVL.

This clonotype occurred a few times. J is TRBJ2-5 and V is TRBV9; D might be TRBD2 (7 bases). Germline V gives CDR1 SGDLS, CDR2 YYNGEE. The V end was cut by 0 bases, the J end by 5 bases, with 14 bases between. This CDR3 has 15 amino acids. Here the CDR3 reads CASSVAPGGEETQYF. DNA of the CDR3: TGTGCCAGCAGCGTAGCCCCGGGGGGCGAGGAGACCCAGTACTTC.

The chain uses TRBV7-2 and TRBJ2-3, with TRBD2 matching over 8 bases. Germline trimming cut 0 bases from V and 3 bases from J; bases unmatched to any gene: 11. This CDR3 has 18 amino acids. The germline gives CDR1 SGHTA, CDR2 FQGNSA. The CDR3 DNA sequence: TGTGCCAGCAGCTTAGCGCCATTTACTAGCGGAGGAACAGATACGCAGTATTTT. Protein sequence: CASSLAPFTSGGTDTQYF.

This clonotype has at least ten counts. CDR3 in DNA: TGTGCCAGCAGCCAATCAGGAGGGTCCGGGACCCAGTACTTC. Encoded protein: CASSQSGGSGTQYF. The V and J genes are TRBV16 and TRBJ2-5; a weak D match, TRBD2 (6 bases). This CDR3 is 14 amino acids long. V was cut by 0 bases and J by 7 bases, with 12 bases left in between. Germline loops: CDR1 KGHSY, CDR2 FQNENV.